This TCR beta chain was recorded in a study of T cell responses to AZD1222 COVID-19 vaccine. Study-wide results and caveats: A reported finding is that nearly half of spike-specific TCRs target unmutated variant regions. At study baseline, merely over 5 AZD1222 recipients were seropositive. When two AZD1222 doses had been given, Spike-specific TCR breadth and depth rose. Only after the peak T cell response were repertoires sampled.

This clone appeared once. Its antigen is as yet unknown. Trimming removed 6 bases from V and 2 bases from J, with 13 bases in between. The CDR3 covers 14 residues. Germline lookup yields CDR1 SNHLY and CDR2 FYNNEI. Profiled with immunoSEQ multiplex PCR; TCRdb holds only in-frame clones, not every one. The profile shows some 64,000 clones, 75% to 95% of them singletons. This TCR derives from an adult who received the MenACWY meningococcal vaccine as a control. The sequenced sample was peripheral blood, obtained 28 days after the second dose of the MenACWY control vaccine. V gene TRBV2 combines with J gene TRBJ1-1; D not resolved. CDR3 DNA: TGTGCCAGCAGCCGCCGGGTCCTAAACACTGAAGCTTTCTTT. Its protein product is CASSRRVLNTEAFF.